This T cell receptor beta chain was sequenced in a study of T cells in narcolepsy. Whole-study context: Healthy controls were enrolled alongside patients with narcolepsy type 1 or type 2.

The CDR3 sequence is 15 residues long. CDR1 is SGHNT, CDR2 YYREEE, per germline (reference sequence). Sequenced by immunoSEQ multiplex PCR; TCRdb stores in-frame clones only, minus some. Here the sample spans about 460 clones, approximately 25% being singletons. This clone has just a few counts. The antigen remains undetermined. The junction does not match germline at one end; this may be a read error. The same CDR3 also results from other DNA sequences found in this sample. The sequence was collected from a human donor with narcolepsy. Sequences were obtained from cultured CD4+ T cells from cerebrospinal fluid. This chain uses TRBV5-4 with TRBJ1-2, with 9 bases identical to TRBD1. Here the CDR3 DNA reads TGCGCCAGCAGCCCCTGGACAGGGGCGAATTATGGCTACACCTTC. Translation gives CASSPWTGANYGYTF.